These 5 T cell receptor beta chains were sequenced from one sample in a study of T cells in Graves' hyperthyroidism and ophthalmopathy. Amplification yielded TCR beta CDR3 regions, with RNA transcripts as the source. HTBI primers were employed in a first-round RT-PCR of the TCR CDR3. TCRdb reprocessed the multiplex PCR reads with MiXCR, giving one entry per CDR3 protein. The sample has approximately 430,000 distinct CDR3 sequences, about 15% seen once. Sequencing was done on a sample of blood. The receptors shown here come from a woman aged 18-30 years with Graves' hyperthyroidism.

V gene TRBV28 combines with J gene TRBJ2-7, with 9 bases fitting TRBD1. The germline V gene has CDR1 MDHEN and CDR2 SYDVKM. Unmatched junction bases numbered 9, after V lost 6 bases and J lost 3 bases. The CDR3 covers 15 residues. This chain's CDR3 is CASSRSGQGNYEQYF. In DNA, the CDR3 is TGTGCCAGCAGCCGCTCGGGACAGGGAAACTACGAGCAGTACTTC.

This clonotype was observed at least ten times. The chain employs TRBV6-1 and TRBJ2-7; 12 bases are shared with TRBD2. V gave up 7 bases and J gave up 6 bases; unmatched junction bases: 7. The CDR3 spans 14 residues. Germline V gene data show CDR1 as MNHNS and CDR2 as SASEGT. CDR3 DNA sequence: TGTGCCAGCACCCAACTAGCGGGAGGCCGCGAGCAGTACTTC. Translating gives CASTQLAGGREQYF.

The genes are TRBV20-1 and TRBJ2-2; D unresolved. Germline CDR1 is DFQATT and CDR2 is SNEGSKA (reference sequence). V lost 2 bases and J 5 bases, leaving 15 bases between the germline ends. The CDR3 extends over 15 amino acids. The CDR3 protein is CSARSLIVGTGELFF. CDR3 bases: TGCAGTGCTAGATCACTTATAGTGGGGACCGGGGAGCTGTTTTTT.

This clonotype has ten or more counts. The V gene is TRBV7-2, the J gene TRBJ2-7; possibly TRBD2 for D (7 bases). The germline V gene encodes CDR1 SGHTA and CDR2 FQGNSA. CDR3 size: 15 residues. The V and J ends lost 1 base and 2 bases respectively, with 12 bases between them. The CDR3 reads CASSLEGGGPYEQYF. The DNA for the CDR3 is TGTGCCAGCAGCTTAGAGGGGGGGGGGCCCTACGAGCAGTACTTC.

This clonotype was seen repeatedly, ten times or more. The chain links TRBV5-1 to TRBJ2-1; 10 nucleotides match TRBD2. This CDR3 has 15 residues. V gave up 1 base and J gave up 8 bases; unmatched junction bases: 6. The germline CDR1 and CDR2 sequences are SGHRS and YFSETQ. CDR3: CASSLLQREGHEQFF. The CDR3 nucleotides are TGCGCCAGCAGCTTGCTTCAGCGGGAGGGCCATGAGCAGTTCTTC.